This TCR beta chain was identified during a study of blood T cell repertoires in COVID-19. About the study: Samples of COVID-19 (acute and convalescent) were obtained from the United States, Italy and Spain. PBMCs, B-cell-depleted T cells, or T cells were the source of the cDNA or gDNA that made up the material.

The junction had 5 bases not matched to a gene; V was cut back by 2 bases and J by 2 bases. This CDR3 is built from 15 residues. Germline lookup yields CDR1 SGHNT and CDR2 YYREEE (reference sequence). Authors' processing steps: Estimation of nucleated cell counts was performed using reference gene primer amplification. Profiled with immunoSEQ multiplex PCR; TCRdb holds only in-frame clones, not every one. D and trimming come from the DNA, and the V and J calls and clone size come from that table. The sample lists about 130,000 clones; more than 70% were seen once. Material: peripheral blood. This chain links TRBV5-4 with TRBJ2-5; 8 bases align to TRBD2. This receptor was identified in a woman at least 80 years old with acute or convalescent COVID-19. The CDR3 region is CASSFTSGFQETQYF. The CDR3 coding sequence is TGTGCCAGCAGCTTCACTAGCGGTTTTCAAGAGACCCAGTACTTC.